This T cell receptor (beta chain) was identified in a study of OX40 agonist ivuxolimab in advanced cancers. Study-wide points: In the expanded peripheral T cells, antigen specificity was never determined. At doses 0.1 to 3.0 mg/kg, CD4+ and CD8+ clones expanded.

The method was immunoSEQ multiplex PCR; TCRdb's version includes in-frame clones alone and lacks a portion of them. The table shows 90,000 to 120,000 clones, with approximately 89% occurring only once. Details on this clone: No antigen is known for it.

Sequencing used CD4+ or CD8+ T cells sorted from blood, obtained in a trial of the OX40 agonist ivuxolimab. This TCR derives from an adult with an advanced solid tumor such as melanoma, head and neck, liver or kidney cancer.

The CDR3 loop is CASSVDTTGQPQHF. The CDR3 DNA reads TGTGCCAGCAGCGTAGACACCACAGGTCAGCCCCAGCATTTT. The chain links TRBV9 to TRBJ1-5; a weak D match, TRBD1 (5 bases). From germline, CDR1 is SGDLS and CDR2 YYNGEE. Trimming cost V 0 bases and J 6 bases, with 10 bases left between them. The CDR3 is made up of 14 amino acids. The whole variable domain, filled in from reference TRBV9 and TRBJ1-5, reads DSGVTQTPKHLITATGQRVTLRCSPRSGDLSVYWYQQSLDQGLQFLIQYYNGEERAKGNILERFSAQQFPDLHSELNLSSLELGDSALYFCASSVDTTGQPQHFGDGTRLSIL.